The 2 T cell receptor beta chains presented below share a single source sample, sequenced in a study of T-cell reconstitution after alpha-beta-depleted transplantation in children. Unique molecular identifiers tagged the TCRbeta library. TCRdb called the PCR reads again in MiXCR, with one record for every CDR3 protein. The sample has hundreds of thousands of distinct CDR3 sequences, 10% to 15% seen once. The specimen comprised PBMCs, mostly from graft donor cells, sampled 360 days after TCRalphabeta/CD19-depleted stem cell transplant. The receptor set was obtained from a male patient under 18 who had a stem cell transplant for acute myeloid leukemia, so the T cells may come from the graft donor.

The gene calls are TRBV5-1 and TRBJ2-5; 11 bases align to TRBD2. Germline trimming cut 1 base from V and 2 bases from J; bases unmatched to any gene: 7. CDR1 SGHRS and CDR2 YFSETQ come from the germline V gene. The CDR3 runs to 17 residues. CDR3 in DNA: TGCGCCAGCAGCTTGTATACTAGCGGGAGTGGGCAAGAGACCCAGTACTTC. Its protein product is CASSLYTSGSGQETQYF.

The chain has TRBV4-2 and TRBJ2-1; D uncertain. Germline V CDR1 and CDR2: LGHNA, YNFKEQ. V lost 0 bases and J 2 bases, leaving 11 bases between the germline ends. The CDR3 consists of 16 residues. This chain's CDR3 is CASSQERLLTYNEQFF. CDR3 bases: TGTGCCAGCAGCCAAGAGCGTTTGTTGACCTACAATGAGCAGTTCTTC.